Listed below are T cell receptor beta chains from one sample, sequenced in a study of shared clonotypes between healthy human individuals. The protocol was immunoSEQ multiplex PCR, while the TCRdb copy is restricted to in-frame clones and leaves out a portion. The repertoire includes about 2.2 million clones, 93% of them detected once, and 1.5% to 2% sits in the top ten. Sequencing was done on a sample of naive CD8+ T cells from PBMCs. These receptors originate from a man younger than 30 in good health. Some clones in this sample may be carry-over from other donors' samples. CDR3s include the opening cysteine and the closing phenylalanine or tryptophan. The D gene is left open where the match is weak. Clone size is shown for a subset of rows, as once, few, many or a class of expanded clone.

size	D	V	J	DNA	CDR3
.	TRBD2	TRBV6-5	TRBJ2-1	TGTGCCAGCAGTTACTTGGCGGGAGGGCGAGTTGAGCAGTTCTTC	CASSYLAGGRVEQFF
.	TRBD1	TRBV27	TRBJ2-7	TGTGCCAGCAGTACGAGACAGGGTGGAATCTACGAGCAGTACTTC	CASSTRQGGIYEQYF
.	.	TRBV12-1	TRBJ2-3	TGTGCCAGCAGCTCACTACGTAGAGATACGCAGTATTTT	CASSSLRRDTQYF
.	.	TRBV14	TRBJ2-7	TGTGCCAGCAGCCTCTTGAGGGCCGCCGAGCAGTACTTC	CASSLLRAAEQYF
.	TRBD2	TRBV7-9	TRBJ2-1	TGTGCCAGCAGCTTAAGCGGGAGTGCCTACAATGAGCAGTTCTTC	CASSLSGSAYNEQFF
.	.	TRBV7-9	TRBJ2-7	TGTGCCAGCAGCTCCGGCGCGGGACCTTCCTACGAGCAGTACTTC	CASSSGAGPSYEQYF
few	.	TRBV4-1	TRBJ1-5	TGCGCCAGCAGCCAACCCCCCGGGGGTGGGCCAAATCAGCCCCAGCATTTT	CASSQPPGGGPNQPQHF
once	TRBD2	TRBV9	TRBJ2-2	TGTGCCAGCAGCGAATCCAGACTAGCGGGAGAGGGTCACGGGGAGCTGTTTTTT	CASSESRLAGEGHGELFF
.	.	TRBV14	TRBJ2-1	TGTGCCAGCATCCGGGGGAATGAGCAGTTCTTC	CASIRGNEQFF
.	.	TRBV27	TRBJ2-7	TGTGCCAGCAGTTTTTCTTGGGGGACCGACTCCTACGAGCAGTACTTC	CASSFSWGTDSYEQYF
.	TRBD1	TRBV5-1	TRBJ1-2	TGCGCCAGCAGCTCCCCCGGGACAGGGGTCGGCTACACCTTC	CASSSPGTGVGYTF
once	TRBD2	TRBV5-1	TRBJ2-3	TGCGCCAGCAGCCCCAAGGTGCTAGCGGGAGTATCTAGCACAGATACGCAGTATTTT	CASSPKVLAGVSSTDTQYF
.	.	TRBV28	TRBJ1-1	TGTGCCAGCAGGGGTCTCAGGGCTGAAGCTTTCTTT	CASRGLRAEAFF
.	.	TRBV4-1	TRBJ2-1	TGCGCCAGCAGCCAACGGCAGGGGCCTCCTGAGGATGAGCAGTTCTTC	CASSQRQGPPEDEQFF
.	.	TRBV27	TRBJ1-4	TGTGCCAGCAGTTTATCAGGAGGGGGAGGAGAAAAACTGTTTTTT	CASSLSGGGGEKLFF
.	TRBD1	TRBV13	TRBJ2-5	TGTGCCAGCAGCACCGGACAGGGCGAGACCCAGTACTTC	CASSTGQGETQYF
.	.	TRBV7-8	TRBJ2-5	TGTGCCAGCAGCCCCACCGTCCGCCGGACGCAGACCCAGTACTTC	CASSPTVRRTQTQYF
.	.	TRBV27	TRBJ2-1	TGTGCCAGCAGTTGGGGGACCTACAATGAGCAGTTCTTC	CASSWGTYNEQFF
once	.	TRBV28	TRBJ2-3	TGTGCCAGCAGTTTAGTTCGTTGGGGGTCTGGAGATACGCAGTATTTT	CASSLVRWGSGDTQYF
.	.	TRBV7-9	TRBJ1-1	TGTGCCAGCAGCCCCGGTGGGGGGCGGAACACTGAAGCTTTCTTT	CASSPGGGRNTEAFF
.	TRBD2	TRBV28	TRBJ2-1	TGTGCCAGCATCCCGGGGGAGGGGTACAATGAGCAGTTCTTC	CASIPGEGYNEQFF
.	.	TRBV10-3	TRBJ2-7	TGTGCCATCAGTGAGTCGCAGGTCTACGAGCAGTACTTC	CAISESQVYEQYF
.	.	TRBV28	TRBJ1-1	TGTGCCAGCAGTCTTATAATGAACACTGAAGCTTTCTTT	CASSLIMNTEAFF
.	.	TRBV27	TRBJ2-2	TGTGCCAGCAGTTTATCGGGGTCGAATGCGAACACCGGGGAGCTGTTTTTT	CASSLSGSNANTGELFF
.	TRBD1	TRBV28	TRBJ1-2	TGTGCCAGCAGTCCCCAGGGGGGAGACTATGGCTACACCTTC	CASSPQGGDYGYTF
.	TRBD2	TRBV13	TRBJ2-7	TGTGCCAGCAGCTCCGCCGGGACTAGCGGGAGTCGGGTCGAGCAGTACTTC	CASSSAGTSGSRVEQYF
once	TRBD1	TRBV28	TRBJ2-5	TGTGCCAGCAGACGGACAGGGGAGACCCAGTACTTC	CASRRTGETQYF
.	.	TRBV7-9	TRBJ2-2	TGTGCCAGCAGCGGACCGAACACCGGGGAGCTGTTTTTT	CASSGPNTGELFF
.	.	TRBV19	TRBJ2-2	TGTGCCGCCACAGGGGGGCCTGCGGGGGACACCGGGGAGCTGTTTTTT	CAATGGPAGDTGELFF
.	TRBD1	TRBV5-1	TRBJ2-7	TGCGCCAGCAGCTTGGCACAGGGGGATTCCTACGAGCAGTACTTC	CASSLAQGDSYEQYF
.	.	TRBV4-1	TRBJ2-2	TGCGCCAGCAGCCGTAAGGCTCAGAACACCGGGGAGCTGTTTTTT	CASSRKAQNTGELFF
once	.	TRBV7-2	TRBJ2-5	TGTGCCAGCAGCTTAAGAAGCTTCGGGGGTCTGGGAGAGACCCAGTACTTC	CASSLRSFGGLGETQYF
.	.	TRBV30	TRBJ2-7	TGTGCCTGGAGTGTCTTTGCGGGCGGCTACGAGCAGTACTTC	CAWSVFAGGYEQYF
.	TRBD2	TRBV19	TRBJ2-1	TGTGCCAGTAGTCTCCGGCTAGCGGGAGGGTATGAGCAGTTCTTC	CASSLRLAGGYEQFF
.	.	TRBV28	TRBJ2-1	TGTGCCAGCAGCCAAGGGTCGGGGTACAATGAGCAGTTCTTC	CASSQGSGYNEQFF
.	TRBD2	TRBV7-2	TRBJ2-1	TGTGCCAGCAGCTTATGGGGGGGAGGAAACAATGAGCAGTTCTTC	CASSLWGGGNNEQFF
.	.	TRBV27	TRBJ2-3	TGTGCCAGCACCCGGTCGGGTTTAATAGGTGCAACAGATACGCAGTATTTT	CASTRSGLIGATDTQYF
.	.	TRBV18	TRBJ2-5	TGTGCCAGCTCACCACCGGGGGCTGGGCCATTGTGGGAGACCCAGTACTTC	CASSPPGAGPLWETQYF
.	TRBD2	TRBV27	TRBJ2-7	TGTGCCAGCGCGAACGGGGGGGCGGTGGGCGAGCAGTACTTC	CASANGGAVGEQYF
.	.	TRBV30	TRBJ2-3	TGTGCCTGGAGTGTGGGTAGCGGTAACACAGATACGCAGTATTTT	CAWSVGSGNTDTQYF
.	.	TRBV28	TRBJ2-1	TGTGCCAGCAGTTCCTCTGAGCAGTTCTTC	CASSSSEQFF
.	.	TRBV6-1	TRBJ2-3	TGTGCCAGCAGCGCAGGGACGGATACGCAGTATTTT	CASSAGTDTQYF
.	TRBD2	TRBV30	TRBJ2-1	TGTGCCTGGAGTTTGGCTAGCGGGGTGTACAATGAGCAGTTCTTC	CAWSLASGVYNEQFF
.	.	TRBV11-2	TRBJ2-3	TGTGCCAGCAGCATCCTCGCGGAAGGGACAGATACGCAGTATTTT	CASSILAEGTDTQYF
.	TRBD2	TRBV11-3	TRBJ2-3	TGTGCCAGCAGCCCGAGGACTAGCGGGATAGAGGATACGCAGTATTTT	CASSPRTSGIEDTQYF
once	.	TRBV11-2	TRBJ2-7	TGTGCCAGCAGCTGGCCCATGGGGGCACGCCGAACCTACGAGCAGTACTTC	CASSWPMGARRTYEQYF
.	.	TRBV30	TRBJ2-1	TGTGCCTGGACCGCCCTCTCCTACAATGAGCAGTTCTTC	CAWTALSYNEQFF
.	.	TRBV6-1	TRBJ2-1	TGTGCCAGCAGTGAAGCGCTGTCTAGCTCCTACAATGAGCAGTTCTTC	CASSEALSSSYNEQFF
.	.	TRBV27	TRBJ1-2	TGTGCCAGCAGTTTAGCCGTAGGAGGGGTCTATGGCTACACCTTC	CASSLAVGGVYGYTF
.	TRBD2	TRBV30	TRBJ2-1	TGTGCCTGGAATAGCGGGAGGGACAATGAGCAGTTCTTC	CAWNSGRDNEQFF